This T cell receptor (beta chain) emerged from a study of T cells in localized non-small cell lung cancer. As concerns this clone: Its antigen remains unidentified.

From germline, CDR1 is MNHNS and CDR2 SASEGT. V was cut by 9 bases and J by 2 bases, with 19 bases left in between. This CDR3 is 15 amino acids long. Using immunoSEQ multiplex PCR, the repertoire was profiled, and TCRdb retains in-frame clones only, with some absent. The sample shows roughly 67,000 clones, around four fifths of them seen only once. Study-wide points: It was uninvolved adjacent lung that showed the highest T cell clonality, exceeding tumor. It remains possible that heterogeneity exists, since only one tumor region was sequenced.

This TCR derives from a female donor of 60 years or more with stage I lung adenocarcinoma. This chain uses TRBV6-1 with TRBJ1-2; possible D gene TRBD1, 6 bases. The sequencing used peripheral blood, collected before any cancer treatment. CDR3 sequence: CASIGWGHGNYGYTF. For the CDR3, the DNA is TGTGCCAGTATCGGTTGGGGGCATGGGAACTATGGCTACACCTTC.